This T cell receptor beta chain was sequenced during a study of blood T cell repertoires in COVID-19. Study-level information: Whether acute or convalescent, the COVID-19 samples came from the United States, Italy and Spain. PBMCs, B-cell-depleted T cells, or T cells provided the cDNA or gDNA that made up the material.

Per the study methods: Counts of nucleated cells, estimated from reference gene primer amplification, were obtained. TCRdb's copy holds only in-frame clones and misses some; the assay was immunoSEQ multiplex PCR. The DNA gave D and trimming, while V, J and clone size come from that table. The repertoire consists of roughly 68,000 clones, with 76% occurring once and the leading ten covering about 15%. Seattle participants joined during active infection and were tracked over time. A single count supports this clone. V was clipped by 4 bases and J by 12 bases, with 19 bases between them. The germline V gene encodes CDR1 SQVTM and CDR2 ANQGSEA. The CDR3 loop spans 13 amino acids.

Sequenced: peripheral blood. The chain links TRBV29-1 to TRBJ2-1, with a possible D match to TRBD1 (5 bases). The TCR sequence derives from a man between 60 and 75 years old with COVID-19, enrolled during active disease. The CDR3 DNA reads TGCAGCGTTGGAGAAGGGGCCGCCAAACGGCAGTTCTTC. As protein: CSVGEGAAKRQFF.